These 19 T cell receptor beta chains came from one sample sequenced in a study of blood T cell repertoires in COVID-19. TCRdb's table, derived via immunoSEQ multiplex PCR, lists solely in-frame clones and lacks some. Here the sample spans 210,000 or so clones, less than 80% being singletons. The sequenced material came from peripheral blood. Every receptor here comes from a man aged 50 to 60 who had recovered from COVID-19.

This clone has more than one count but fewer than ten. The chain employs TRBV14 and TRBJ1-2; 7 bases are shared with TRBD1. CDR3 length: 17 residues. From germline, CDR1 is SGHDN and CDR2 FVKESK. The ends lost 3 bases at V and 2 bases at J; junction bases unmatched: 12. The CDR3 DNA follows: TGTGCCAGCAGCCACGACAGGGAGGATTTTGGAAACTATGGCTACACCTTC. Protein: CASSHDREDFGNYGYTF.

The V call is TRBV30, the J call TRBJ1-2; 9 nucleotides line up with TRBD1. The trim removed 2 bases at V and 8 bases at J, leaving 12 bases unmatched. CDR1 and CDR2 from the germline V gene are GTSNPN and SVGIG (reference sequence). This CDR3 contains 15 residues. In DNA, the CDR3 is TGTGCCTGGAGTTCGTCTTGGGGACAGGGAGGGGGCTACACCTTC. Residues: CAWSSSWGQGGGYTF.

The sample holds one count of this clone. The chain is built from TRBV5-1 and TRBJ1-2, with 7 bases aligning to TRBD1. Germline V gene sequence: CDR1 SGHRS, CDR2 YFSETQ. The J segment lost 6 bases and the V segment lost 5 bases, leaving 4 bases of the junction unmatched. The CDR3 sequence is 12 residues long. In DNA form, the CDR3 reads TGCGCCAGCAGGTTACAGGGGCATGGCTACACCTTC. Its translation: CASRLQGHGYTF.

The V call is TRBV7-2, the J call TRBJ2-2; a weak D match, TRBD2 (5 bases). V lost 6 bases and J 0 bases, leaving 11 bases between the germline ends. CDR1 and CDR2 from the germline V gene are SGHTA and FQGNSA. This CDR3 has 15 amino acids. In nucleotides, the CDR3 is TGTGCCAGCAGTCCGAGGGCGACGAACACCGGGGAGCTGTTTTTT. This encodes CASSPRATNTGELFF. The entire variable domain, with the rest obtained from reference TRBV7-2 and TRBJ2-2, is as follows: GAGVSQSPSNKVTEKGKDVELRCDPISGHTALYWYRQSLGQGLEFLIYFQGNSAPDKSGLPSDRFSAERTGGSVSTLTIQRTQQEDSAVYLCASSPRATNTGELFFGEGSRLTVL.

The J gene is TRBJ2-7, the V gene TRBV7-9; 8 nucleotides align to TRBD2. V trimming: 1 base; J trimming: 2 bases; junction bases outside the gene matches: 10. CDR1 is SEHNR, CDR2 FQNEAQ, per germline (reference sequence). The CDR3 loop spans 17 amino acids. CDR3 in amino acids: CASSLVAGGPQTYEQYF. The CDR3 DNA follows: TGTGCCAGCAGCTTAGTGGCGGGAGGTCCCCAAACCTACGAGCAGTACTTC.

This clone has only a few counts. The CDR3 nucleotides read TGCGCCAGCAGCTTACAGGGCTCCTATAATTCACCCCTCCACTTT. It yields the protein CASSLQGSYNSPLHF. This chain joins TRBV5-1 and TRBJ1-6; tentatively, D is TRBD1 (6 bases). CDR3 size: 15 residues. V shed 2 bases and J shed 0 bases, with 6 bases lying between them. Germline V gene data show CDR1 as SGHRS and CDR2 as YFSETQ.

The chain combines TRBV30 with TRBJ1-1; D unclear. The V gene's germline CDR1 is GTSNPN and CDR2 SVGIG (reference sequence). This CDR3 has 17 amino acids. With 1 base removed from V and 1 base from J, the gap between germline ends came to 19 bases. The CDR3 nucleotides are TGTGCCTGGAGTGATTGGGCGTTTGGAACGGCGAACACTGAAGCTTTCTTT. Translated: CAWSDWAFGTANTEAFF.

The chain is built from TRBV30 and TRBJ1-5; D not resolved. The length of the CDR3 is 14 residues. The V end was cut by 5 bases, the J end by 0 bases, with 11 bases between. Germline CDR1 reads GTSNPN; CDR2 reads SVGIG (reference sequence). The CDR3 loop reads CAWVPASSNQPQHF. The CDR3 nucleotides read TGTGCCTGGGTCCCCGCGAGTAGCAATCAGCCCCAGCATTTT.

V usage is TRBV19 and J usage is TRBJ2-3; 14 nucleotides align to TRBD2. Per germline, CDR1 LNHDA and CDR2 SQIVND (reference sequence). This CDR3 spans 18 amino acids. V shed 4 bases and J 0 bases; nucleotides not matched to a gene: 6. CDR3 in amino acids: CASSRGLAGAASTDTQYF. The CDR3 region has the DNA TGTGCCAGTAGTAGGGGACTAGCGGGAGCCGCTAGCACAGATACGCAGTATTTT.

V usage is TRBV11-2 and J usage is TRBJ2-7, with 14 bases that match TRBD2. The CDR3 totals 18 residues. CDR1 is SGHAT and CDR2 is FQNNGV in the germline V gene. V was clipped by 2 bases and J by 0 bases; unmatched bases: 6. The CDR3 sequence: CASSLKGTSGGSSYEQYF. CDR3 DNA sequence: TGTGCCAGCAGCTTAAAGGGGACTAGCGGGGGTAGCTCCTACGAGCAGTACTTC.

The chain is built from TRBV5-1 and TRBJ2-3; D remains ambiguous. The CDR3 is 14 residues long. Germline-derived CDR1 and CDR2 are SGHRS and YFSETQ. Trimming cost V 0 bases and J 2 bases, with 7 bases left between them. CDR3 protein: CASSLVVDTDTQYF. The CDR3 DNA sequence: TGCGCCAGCAGCTTGGTGGTAGACACAGATACGCAGTATTTT. The whole variable domain, filled in from reference TRBV5-1 and TRBJ2-3, reads KAGVTQTPRYLIKTRGQQVTLSCSPISGHRSVSWYQQTPGQGLQFLFEYFSETQRNKGNFPGRFSGRQFSNSRSEMNVSTLELGDSALYLCASSLVVDTDTQYFGPGTRLTVL.

In DNA, the CDR3 is TGTGCCAGCTCATCGGGACAAAAGTACGAGCAGTACTTC. This encodes CASSSGQKYEQYF. The chain recombines TRBV18 with TRBJ2-7, with a possible D match to TRBD1 (6 bases). The CDR3 has 13 amino acids. Between the trimmed V and J ends, which lost 5 bases and 4 bases, there was a span of 12 bases. Germline values: CDR1 KGHSH, CDR2 LQKENI.

The gene calls are TRBV5-1 and TRBJ2-7; D is uncertain. V lost 5 bases, J lost 3 bases, and 12 bases lay in between. Germline V gene data show CDR1 as SGHRS and CDR2 as YFSETQ. The CDR3 length is 13 residues. The CDR3 nucleotides are TGCGCCAGCAGGGAAGTACAGAACTACGAGCAGTACTTC. It is translated as CASREVQNYEQYF. Combining the CDR3 with reference TRBV5-1 and TRBJ2-7 gives the whole variable domain KAGVTQTPRYLIKTRGQQVTLSCSPISGHRSVSWYQQTPGQGLQFLFEYFSETQRNKGNFPGRFSGRQFSNSRSEMNVSTLELGDSALYLCASREVQNYEQYFGPGTRLTVT.

The chain is built from TRBV3-1 (or the pseudogene TRBV3-2) and TRBJ2-7, with 9 nucleotides matching TRBD1. Per the germline V gene, CDR1 is LGHDT and CDR2 is YNNKEL (reference sequence). Trimming cost V 5 bases and J 4 bases; bases outside gene matches: 3. The CDR3 consists of 13 residues. The CDR3 DNA follows: TGTGCCAGCAGCAGGGACAGGGCTTACGAGCAGTACTTC. Translating it yields CASSRDRAYEQYF.

The V call is TRBV3-1 (or the pseudogene TRBV3-2), the J call TRBJ1-1, with a weak D call TRBD1 (5 bases). V lost 5 bases, J lost 4 bases, and 20 bases lay in between. The CDR3 length is 16 residues. Germline V CDR1 and CDR2: LGHDT, YNNKEL (reference sequence). CDR3 coding DNA: TGTGCCAGCAGCTCGATTAACCGGGGCGGGAGCACTGAAGCTTTCTTT. Encoded protein: CASSSINRGGSTEAFF.

This chain links TRBV27 with TRBJ1-1, with D tentatively TRBD1 (6 bases). The CDR3 is 14 amino acids. Germline V gene data show CDR1 as MNHEY and CDR2 as SMNVEV (reference sequence). The germline V and J ends were trimmed by 1 base and 4 bases, with 10 bases remaining between them. As DNA, the CDR3 is TGTGCCAGCAGTTTATTTGGGGGCGTCACTGAAGCTTTCTTT. It yields the protein CASSLFGGVTEAFF.

The V call is TRBV7-8, the J call TRBJ2-2; D perhaps matches TRBD2 (5 bases). The V end lost 0 bases, the J end lost 6 bases, and 14 bases lay between the germline ends. CDR1 and CDR2 from the germline V gene are SGHVS and FQNEAQ. The CDR3 spans 16 residues. The CDR3 DNA reads TGTGCCAGCAGCTTAGCGCGGGCTAGTCTAGCCGGGGAGCTGTTTTTT. Translation: CASSLARASLAGELFF.

CDR3 residues: CASSLQGPTEAFF. The CDR3 bases are TGCGCCAGCAGTCTACAGGGGCCCACTGAAGCTTTCTTT. The chain combines TRBV10-1 with TRBJ1-1, with 7 bases matching TRBD1. The CDR3 spans 13 residues. Germline values: CDR1 WNHNN, CDR2 SYGVQD (reference sequence). The V and J ends lost 5 bases and 4 bases, in that order; junction bases with no gene match: 4.

V gene TRBV11-2 combines with J gene TRBJ2-7; 9 bases align to TRBD2. The germline gives CDR1 SGHAT, CDR2 FQNNGV. With 3 bases clipped from V and 11 bases from J, the junction kept 5 bases outside the gene matches. The CDR3 has 12 residues. Written as DNA, the CDR3 is TGTGCCAGCAGCTTCCCGGGACTAGCTGAGTACTTC. Protein product: CASSFPGLAEYF.